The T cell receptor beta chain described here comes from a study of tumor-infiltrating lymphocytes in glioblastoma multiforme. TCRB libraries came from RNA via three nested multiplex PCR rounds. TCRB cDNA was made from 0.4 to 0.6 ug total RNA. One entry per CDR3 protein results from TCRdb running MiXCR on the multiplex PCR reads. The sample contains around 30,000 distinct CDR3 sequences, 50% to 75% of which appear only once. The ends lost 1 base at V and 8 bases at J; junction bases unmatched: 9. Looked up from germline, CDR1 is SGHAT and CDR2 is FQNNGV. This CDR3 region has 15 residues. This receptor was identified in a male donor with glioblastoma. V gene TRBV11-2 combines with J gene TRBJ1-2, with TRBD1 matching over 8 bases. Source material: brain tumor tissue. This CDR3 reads CASSLARQGLDGYTF. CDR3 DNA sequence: TGTGCCAGCAGCTTAGCCCGACAGGGGTTGGACGGCTACACCTTC.